This TCR beta chain was retrieved from a study of T-cell memory formation after mild COVID-19. The CDR3 consists of 16 residues. The V gene lost 1 base and the J gene lost 0 bases, with 10 bases spanning the gap. Germline V gene lookup returns CDR1 SGHTA and CDR2 FQGNSA. 5'RACE, which relied on constant-segment primers, yielded TCR alpha and TCR beta cDNA libraries carrying sample barcodes and UMIs. TCRdb reprocessed the 5' RACE reads via MiXCR and lists one record per CDR3 protein. Of about 62,000 distinct CDR3 sequences listed, about 9.4% are singletons. Overall study findings and caveats: Memory from before infection featured some responding clones, which suggests cross-reactive memory joined. Clones which contracted sat mainly in CM and EM if CD4+, and in EMRA if CD8+. Day 15 to 85 contractors were CD4/CD8 balanced; later expanders leaned CD4+.

A word on this clonotype: Its antigen remains unknown.

The source of this sequence is a man aged 18 to 29 who had mild COVID-19 (a few samples of this study predate the infection). Cell type and time point are not known. The sequenced material came from PBMCs or a T cell subset sorted from them (not recorded which). This sequence joins TRBV7-2 and TRBJ1-5; D possibly corresponds to TRBD1 (5 bases). The CDR3 DNA follows: TGTGCCAGCAGCTTAGTAGGGACGGATAGCAATCAGCCCCAGCATTTT. Its protein product is CASSLVGTDSNQPQHF.